Listed below are T cell receptor beta chains from one sample, sequenced in a study of cytomegalovirus exposure and HLA in healthy donors. Method: immunoSEQ multiplex PCR; TCRdb's copy keeps in-frame clones and lacks some. In the table there are approximately 170,000 clones, about four fifths of which are singletons. The sample comprised PBMCs. The receptors derive from a man under 40 in good health and CMV-seropositive. Each CDR3 is given with its conserved first and last residue. Part of the rows lack a size; the others show once, few, many or a class for expanded clones.

TRBV5-1 | . | CASSSSQRGGTGNEQFF
TRBV20-1 | . | CSATPQETQYF
TRBV9 | . | CASSVSWEQPPKQYF
TRBV5-6 | . | CASSSGLGTSTDTQYF
TRBV10-3 | . | CAISRGLREEPQHF
TRBV30 | . | CAWSVGGSEKLFF
TRBV19 | . | CASSLTGSSYNEQFF
TRBV27 | . | CASRPTGRNYEQYF
TRBV15 | . | CATSRDRDYGYTF
TRBV18 | . | CASSPPWSGTEQFF
TRBV9 | . | CASSVVSGRNTGELFF
TRBV19 | . | CASSVRGKNTIYF
TRBV19 | . | CASSWGATNEKLFF
TRBV6-1 | few | CASALTGMNYEQYF
TRBV6-5 | . | CASSPGQGIYGYTF
TRBV5-1 | . | CASSHRGTEAFF
TRBV6-1 | . | CATTRQRTGELFF
TRBV23-1 | . | CASSQWRIHHNSPLHF
TRBV4-1 | . | CAIATGTAGDTQYF
TRBV9 | . | CASSQDTGNTIYF
TRBV7-2 | . | CASSFQGYGYTF
TRBV6-5 | . | CASINLPMNTEAFF
TRBV28 | . | CASTAGQGRGYTF
TRBV5-6 | few | CASSLAGSGATYEQYF
TRBV9 | . | CASSTTGVIGEKLFF
TRBV6-6 | few | CASSSGRYANTEAFF
TRBV18 | . | CASSPNRDRGIF
TRBV11-1 | few | CASSLWTEETQYF
TRBV7-9 | few | CASSGQGASSGNTIYF
TRBV4-3 | . | CASSQRRGQETQYF
TRBV27 | . | CASSPRGLGYGYTF
TRBV7-8 | . | CASSPRLGANEKLFF
TRBV4-3 | . | CASSPRRSSYNEQFF
TRBV9 | . | CASSVADGARKGEQFF
TRBV18 | . | CASSPRHDYEQYF
TRBV4-3 | . | CASSQGRLAGWQETQYF
TRBV28 | once | CAIETGGGTDTQYF
TRBV4-2 | . | CASSQANSLMNTEAFF
TRBV30 | . | CAWSRVSGDYGYTF
TRBV4-3 | few | CASSQLAGTSGYNEQFF
TRBV7-3 | . | CASSTQDRRPQYF
TRBV6-1 | . | CASLGGAPYYGYTF
TRBV18 | . | CASSPSQGGRYEQYF
TRBV6-6 | . | CASSHYSKPNTEAFF
TRBV7-7 | . | CASSLDRSGELFF
TRBV6-1 | . | CASSFADRGLSPLHF
TRBV5-1 | . | CASSLGQTPNQPQHF
TRBV7-9 | . | CASTAGGDTEAFF
TRBV28 | . | CASSLEWGGRTEQFF
TRBV7-8 | . | CASSSTHVRSQLYNEQFF
TRBV30 | . | CAWSDDLAVSYNEQFF